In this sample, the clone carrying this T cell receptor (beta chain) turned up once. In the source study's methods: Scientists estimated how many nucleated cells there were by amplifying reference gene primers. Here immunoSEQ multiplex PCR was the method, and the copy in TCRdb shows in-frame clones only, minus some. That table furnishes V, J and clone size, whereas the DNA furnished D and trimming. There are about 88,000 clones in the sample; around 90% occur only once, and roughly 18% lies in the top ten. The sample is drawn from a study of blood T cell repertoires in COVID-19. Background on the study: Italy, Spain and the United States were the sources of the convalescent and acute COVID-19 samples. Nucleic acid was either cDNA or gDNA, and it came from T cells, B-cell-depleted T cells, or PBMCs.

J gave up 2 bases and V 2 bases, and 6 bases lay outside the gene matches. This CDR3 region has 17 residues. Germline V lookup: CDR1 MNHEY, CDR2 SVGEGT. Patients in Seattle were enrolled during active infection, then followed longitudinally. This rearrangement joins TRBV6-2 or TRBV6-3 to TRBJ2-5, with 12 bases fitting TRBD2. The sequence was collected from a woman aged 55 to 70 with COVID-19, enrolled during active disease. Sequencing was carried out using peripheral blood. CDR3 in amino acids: CASSYRRLAGAQETQYF. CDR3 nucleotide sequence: TGTGCCAGCAGTTACCGAAGACTAGCGGGGGCTCAAGAGACCCAGTACTTC.